Below, 18 T cell receptor beta chains from the same sample are listed, as sequenced in a study of radiation and T cells in renal cell carcinoma. Time point: blood 2 weeks post-SBRT. The treatment is: 15 Gy SBRT to primary tumor, nephrectomy 4 weeks later. Profiled with immunoSEQ multiplex PCR; TCRdb holds only in-frame clones, not every one. The sample has roughly 130,000 clones; 88% are singletons. The source was blood, collected from a patient whose treatment included radiotherapy and nephrectomy. These receptors all stem from a woman in her 70s with renal cell carcinoma.

This clone was seen a handful of times. This rearrangement joins TRBV6-5 to TRBJ2-4; 8 nucleotides match TRBD1. Germline trimming cut 2 bases from V and 7 bases from J; bases unmatched to any gene: 4. Germline CDR1 MNHEY, CDR2 SVGAGI. The CDR3 is 14 residues long. The CDR3 region has the DNA TGTGCCAGCAGTTACGCCGGACAGGGCAACATTCAGTACTTC. This sequence encodes CASSYAGQGNIQYF.

This clone appeared a single time. J is TRBJ1-2 and V is TRBV6-1; TRBD1 matches 7 bases. V lost 2 bases, J lost 4 bases, and 4 bases stayed unmatched. The CDR3 runs to 14 residues. Germline CDR1 is MNHNS and CDR2 is SASEGT. CDR3 loop: CASSESGQAYGYTF. CDR3 sequence (DNA): TGTGCCAGCAGTGAATCAGGACAGGCCTATGGCTACACCTTC.

This chain joins TRBV7-2 and TRBJ1-1; possible D gene TRBD1, 6 bases. Trimming took off 8 bases at V and 0 bases at J, with 13 bases between the two ends. CDR1 and CDR2 (germline): SGHTA, FQGNSA. The CDR3 is 14 amino acids. CDR3 in DNA: TGTGCCAGCCGACCAGGGGTCATGAACACTGAAGCTTTCTTT. Translated: CASRPGVMNTEAFF.

The chain couples TRBV6-1 to TRBJ2-1; TRBD2 matches at 9 bases. Germline CDR1 MNHNS, CDR2 SASEGT. The CDR3 totals 16 residues. J was trimmed by 9 bases and V by 4 bases; bases with no gene match: 13. Here the CDR3 reads CASSALEGTSFLEQFF. CDR3 DNA sequence: TGTGCCAGCAGTGCCCTAGAAGGGACTAGCTTTCTTGAGCAGTTCTTC.

The CDR3, as DNA: TGTGCCAGCAGCTTATCCGGGGGGGCCTACAATGAGCAGTTCTTC. Encoded protein: CASSLSGGAYNEQFF. V usage is TRBV7-6 and J usage is TRBJ2-1; 8 bases agree with TRBD2. Germline lookup yields CDR1 SGHVS and CDR2 FNYEAQ. This CDR3 is built from 15 residues. The ends lost 2 bases at V and 2 bases at J; junction bases unmatched: 2.

The CDR3 spells CASSLGQGPSGSGNTIYF. The DNA of the CDR3 is TGTGCCAGCAGCTTAGGGCAGGGTCCGTCGGGTTCTGGAAACACCATATATTTT. J is TRBJ1-3 and V is TRBV7-6; a weak D match, TRBD1 (5 bases). V shed 1 base and J shed 1 base, with 17 bases lying between them. Germline CDR1 SGHVS, CDR2 FNYEAQ. The CDR3 is 18 residues long.

The rearrangement uses TRBV30 and TRBJ1-2; D may be TRBD1 (5 bases). This CDR3 has 14 residues. Trimming removed 3 bases at V and 6 bases at J, with 17 bases between. CDR1 and CDR2 (germline): GTSNPN, SVGIG (reference sequence). As DNA, the CDR3 is TGTGCCTGGAGCCTGTCGGCGGTGGGGGATGGCTACACCTTC. It translates to CAWSLSAVGDGYTF.

V and J are TRBV18 and TRBJ1-3; D is possibly TRBD1 (5 bases). The CDR3 totals 15 residues. Per the germline V gene, CDR1 is KGHSH and CDR2 is LQKENI. Trimming stripped 6 bases from V and 0 bases from J, with 12 bases between. This CDR3 is CASSPRDGSGNTIYF. The DNA of the CDR3 is TGTGCCAGCTCCCCCCGGGACGGCTCTGGAAACACCATATATTTT. The full variable domain, completed using reference TRBV18 and TRBJ1-3, is NAGVMQNPRHLVRRRGQEARLRCSPMKGHSHVYWYRQLPEEGLKFMVYLQKENIIDESGMPKERFSAEFPKEGPSILRIQQVVRGDSAAYFCASSPRDGSGNTIYFGEGSWLTVV.

A note on this clone: The junction departs from the called germline gene at one end, perhaps through a read error. The CDR3 nucleotides are TGTGCCAGCAAGGGACAGGGGGCTTGCGCCTTC. It translates to CASKGQGACAF. This chain connects TRBV5-8 to TRBJ1-2, with 12 bases fitting TRBD1. The germline gives CDR1 SGHTS, CDR2 YDEGEE. The CDR3 runs 11 residues.

V usage is TRBV19 and J usage is TRBJ2-1; TRBD1 or TRBD2 may be the D gene (6 bases each). The CDR3 runs to 14 residues. Trimming stripped 8 bases from V and 6 bases from J, with 17 bases between. CDR1 LNHDA and CDR2 SQIVND come from the germline V gene (reference sequence). The CDR3 sequence: CASEGDSAFNEQFF. CDR3 DNA: TGTGCCAGTGAGGGGGACTCGGCTTTCAATGAGCAGTTCTTC. The full variable domain, in which reference TRBV19 and TRBJ2-1 provide the parts outside the CDR3, is DGGITQSPKYLFRKEGQNVTLSCEQNLNHDAMYWYRQDPGQGLRLIYYSQIVNDFQKGDIAEGYSVSREKKESFPLTVTSAQKNPTAFYLCASEGDSAFNEQFFGPGTRLTVL.

This chain links TRBV6-5 with TRBJ1-3, with 8 bases aligning to TRBD1. Trimming at V came to 0 bases and at J to 3 bases, leaving 4 bases not matched to a gene. CDR3 length: 16 residues. Germline V gene lookup returns CDR1 MNHEY and CDR2 SVGAGI. CDR3 bases: TGTGCCAGCAGTTACTCCGGGACAGGTCTTGGAAACACCATATATTTT. Its protein product is CASSYSGTGLGNTIYF.

J is TRBJ2-7 and V is TRBV5-1; TRBD2 matches 13 bases. The CDR3 has 16 residues. Germline lookup yields CDR1 SGHRS and CDR2 YFSETQ. After removal of 4 bases from V and 4 bases from J, the junction contained 8 bases not matched to a gene. The CDR3 spells CASSHRTSGGAYEQYF. CDR3 nucleotide sequence: TGCGCCAGCAGCCACCGTACTAGCGGGGGGGCATACGAGCAGTACTTC.

The chain recombines TRBV6-5 with TRBJ1-1, with TRBD1 matching 8 bases. Germline CDR1 reads MNHEY; CDR2 reads SVGAGI. The CDR3 is 12 residues long. V shed 6 bases and J 7 bases; nucleotides not matched to a gene: 4. The CDR3 DNA follows: TGTGCCAGCAGCCGCGGACAGGGTGAAGCTTTCTTT. Encoded protein: CASSRGQGEAFF.

The chain is built from TRBV10-3 and TRBJ1-2, with 7 bases lining up with TRBD1. Germline CDR1 is ENHRY and CDR2 is SYGVKD. The CDR3 totals 17 residues. After removal of 2 bases from V and 7 bases from J, the junction contained 16 bases not matched to a gene. This CDR3 reads CAISETQMDRTRGGYTF. The CDR3 region has the DNA TGTGCCATCAGTGAGACTCAAATGGACAGGACGAGAGGTGGCTACACCTTC.

This sequence joins TRBV27 and TRBJ2-5, with a tentative D call TRBD2 (6 bases). This CDR3 has 15 amino acids. Germline V lookup: CDR1 MNHEY, CDR2 SMNVEV (reference sequence). The V gene lost 7 bases and the J gene lost 1 base, with 16 bases spanning the gap. CDR3 DNA sequence: TGTGCCAGCAAGCGGCGGGGCATTCCCCAAGAGACCCAGTACTTC. Protein: CASKRRGIPQETQYF.

This clone was recorded only once. The genes are TRBV19 and TRBJ2-5; 7 bases line up with TRBD1. The CDR3 runs to 13 residues. J lost 1 base, V lost 5 bases, and 1 base had no gene match. Germline V gene lookup returns CDR1 LNHDA and CDR2 SQIVND (reference sequence). CDR3 nucleotides: TGTGCCAGTAGTGGGACAGTCCAAGAGACCCAGTACTTC. Protein sequence: CASSGTVQETQYF.

The rearrangement joins TRBV5-1 to TRBJ2-1; weak D call: TRBD2 (6 bases). Germline V gene lookup returns CDR1 SGHRS and CDR2 YFSETQ. This CDR3 region has 15 residues. The V gene lost 2 bases and the J gene lost 1 base, with 10 bases spanning the gap. The CDR3 here is CASSFGGRSYNEQFF. The CDR3 nucleotides are TGCGCCAGCAGCTTCGGGGGAAGGTCCTACAATGAGCAGTTCTTC.

The rearrangement uses TRBV5-1 and TRBJ1-2; no clear D. The CDR3 consists of 14 residues. The ends were cut back, 0 bases at V and 8 bases at J, with 14 bases in the middle. Germline CDR1 SGHRS, CDR2 YFSETQ. As DNA, the CDR3 is TGCGCCAGCAGCTTGGAGGTTGCGGGTCAGGGCTACACCTTC. Protein sequence: CASSLEVAGQGYTF.